This T cell receptor beta chain was captured in a study of T cell responses to AZD1222 COVID-19 vaccine. Points from the study as a whole: Following two doses of AZD1222, Spike-specific TCR breadth and depth rose.

Note on this clone: Its antigen is unknown.

V was clipped by 7 bases and J by 5 bases, with 3 bases between them. CDR1 is MDHEN, CDR2 SYDVKM, per germline. The CDR3 is made up of 10 amino acids. The repertoire was sequenced with immunoSEQ multiplex PCR; TCRdb's copy has only in-frame clones and lacks some. In the table there are 130,000 to 150,000 clones, 86% of which are singletons. This TCR was sampled from an adult who received the AZD1222 COVID-19 vaccine. V and J are TRBV28 and TRBJ1-5, with unresolved D. This specimen consisted of peripheral blood, obtained 28 days after the second AZD1222 dose. CDR3 sequence: CASNDQPQHF. The CDR3 DNA is TGTGCCAGCAATGATCAGCCCCAGCATTTT.